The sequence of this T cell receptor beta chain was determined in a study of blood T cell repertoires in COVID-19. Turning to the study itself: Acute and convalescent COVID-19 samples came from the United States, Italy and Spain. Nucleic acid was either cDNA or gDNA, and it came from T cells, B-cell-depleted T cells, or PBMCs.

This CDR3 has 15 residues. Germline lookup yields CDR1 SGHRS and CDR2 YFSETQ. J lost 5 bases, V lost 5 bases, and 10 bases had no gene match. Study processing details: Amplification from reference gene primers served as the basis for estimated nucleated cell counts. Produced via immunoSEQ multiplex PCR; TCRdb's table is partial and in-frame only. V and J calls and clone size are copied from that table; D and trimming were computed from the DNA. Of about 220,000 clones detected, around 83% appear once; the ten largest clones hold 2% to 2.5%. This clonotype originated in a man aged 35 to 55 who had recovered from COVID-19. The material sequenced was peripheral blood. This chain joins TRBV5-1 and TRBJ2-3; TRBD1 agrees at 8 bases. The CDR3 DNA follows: TGCGCCAGCAGGGAGGCGACAGGGGTTCAAGATACGCAGTATTTT. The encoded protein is CASREATGVQDTQYF.